This is a list of T cell receptor beta chains from one sample in a study of identical twins. One entry per CDR3 protein, called by TCRdb with MiXCR from the 5' RACE reads. The sample shows about 530,000 distinct CDR3 sequences, about 16% of them seen only once. The sample was also linked to a second study, of yellow fever vaccine responses in identical twins.

The sequenced sample consisted of CD4+ T cells sorted from blood. The origin of the receptors is a woman younger than 35 in good health. CDR3s include the opening cysteine and the closing phenylalanine or tryptophan. D genes are given only for firm matches. Only part of the rows carry a size: once, few, many, or a class if the clone is expanded.

v_call: TRBV28
d_call: NA
j_call: TRBJ1-1
clone_size: NA
cdr3_aa: CASSSHRDLNTEAFF
cdr3_nt: TGTGCCAGCAGTTCGCACAGGGACCTGAACACTGAAGCTTTCTTT

v_call: TRBV12-3/TRBV12-4
d_call: NA
j_call: TRBJ2-1
clone_size: many
cdr3_aa: CASSLAGGPWNEQFF
cdr3_nt: TGTGCCAGCAGTTTAGCGGGGGGCCCGTGGAATGAGCAGTTCTTC

v_call: TRBV20-1
d_call: NA
j_call: TRBJ2-2
clone_size: many
cdr3_aa: CSAPSPDSPAGELFF
cdr3_nt: TGCAGTGCTCCGTCCCCTGACAGTCCTGCCGGGGAGCTGTTTTTT

v_call: TRBV28
d_call: TRBD2
j_call: TRBJ2-7
clone_size: NA
cdr3_aa: CASTTSDPPYEQYF
cdr3_nt: TGTGCCAGCACTACTAGCGATCCACCCTACGAGCAGTACTTC

v_call: TRBV20-1
d_call: NA
j_call: TRBJ2-2
clone_size: few
cdr3_aa: CSARKGRSSPAGELFF
cdr3_nt: TGCAGTGCTAGGAAGGGTCGGTCCAGCCCCGCCGGGGAGCTGTTTTTT

v_call: TRBV6-5
d_call: TRBD2
j_call: TRBJ2-1
clone_size: many
cdr3_aa: CASSYVRGGAYNEQFF
cdr3_nt: TGTGCCAGCAGTTACGTCCGCGGGGGGGCCTACAATGAGCAGTTCTTC

v_call: TRBV5-1
d_call: NA
j_call: TRBJ1-1
clone_size: many
cdr3_aa: CASSPDGGRAFF
cdr3_nt: TGCGCCAGCAGCCCTGATGGGGGGCGGGCTTTCTTT

v_call: TRBV20-1
d_call: NA
j_call: TRBJ2-7
clone_size: NA
cdr3_aa: CSARVGGNSYEQYF
cdr3_nt: TGCAGTGCTAGAGTGGGCGGGAACTCCTACGAGCAGTACTTC

v_call: TRBV11-2
d_call: NA
j_call: TRBJ2-3
clone_size: many
cdr3_aa: CASSPGGLMDTQYF
cdr3_nt: TGTGCCAGCAGCCCCGGAGGGCTCATGGATACGCAGTATTTT

v_call: TRBV10-2
d_call: NA
j_call: TRBJ1-5
clone_size: once
cdr3_aa: CASSDGRANQPQHF
cdr3_nt: TGCGCCAGCAGTGACGGAAGGGCCAATCAGCCCCAGCATTTT

v_call: TRBV3-1
d_call: NA
j_call: TRBJ2-2
clone_size: NA
cdr3_aa: CASSQEGARVELFF
cdr3_nt: TGTGCCAGCAGCCAAGAAGGCGCCCGAGTTGAGCTGTTTTTT

v_call: TRBV4-1
d_call: NA
j_call: TRBJ2-2
clone_size: NA
cdr3_aa: CASSPLSTGELFF
cdr3_nt: TGCGCCAGCAGCCCGCTAAGTACCGGGGAGCTGTTTTTT

v_call: TRBV6-1
d_call: NA
j_call: TRBJ1-5
clone_size: NA
cdr3_aa: CASSRRDAGPQPQHF
cdr3_nt: TGTGCCAGCAGCCGCCGGGACGCAGGGCCTCAGCCCCAGCATTTT

v_call: TRBV24-1
d_call: TRBD2
j_call: TRBJ2-3
clone_size: NA
cdr3_aa: CATSDWRGNDTDTQYF
cdr3_nt: TGTGCCACCAGTGATTGGCGGGGGAACGACACAGATACGCAGTATTTT

v_call: TRBV20-1
d_call: NA
j_call: TRBJ2-1
clone_size: few
cdr3_aa: CSAFLVPYNEQFF
cdr3_nt: TGCAGTGCTTTCCTAGTACCCTACAATGAGCAGTTCTTC

v_call: TRBV12-3/TRBV12-4
d_call: TRBD2
j_call: TRBJ2-7
clone_size: NA
cdr3_aa: CASSLWGTSGSITYEQYF
cdr3_nt: TGTGCCAGCAGTTTGTGGGGGACTAGCGGGAGTATAACCTACGAGCAGTACTTC

v_call: TRBV12-3/TRBV12-4
d_call: TRBD2
j_call: TRBJ2-1
clone_size: NA
cdr3_aa: CASSLTSGELNEQFF
cdr3_nt: TGTGCCAGCAGTCTGACTAGCGGGGAACTCAATGAGCAGTTCTTC

v_call: TRBV20-1
d_call: TRBD2
j_call: TRBJ2-3
clone_size: NA
cdr3_aa: CSARWRGGSTDTQYF
cdr3_nt: TGCAGTGCTAGGTGGCGGGGGGGAAGCACAGATACGCAGTATTTT

v_call: TRBV3-1
d_call: NA
j_call: TRBJ2-1
clone_size: NA
cdr3_aa: CASSQAGAAYNEQFF
cdr3_nt: TGTGCCAGCAGCCAAGCGGGAGCGGCCTACAATGAGCAGTTCTTC

v_call: TRBV9
d_call: TRBD2
j_call: TRBJ2-3
clone_size: NA
cdr3_aa: CASSVVPSGGPLDTQYF
cdr3_nt: TGTGCCAGCAGCGTAGTTCCTAGCGGGGGGCCCCTGGATACGCAGTATTTT

v_call: TRBV5-6
d_call: TRBD2
j_call: TRBJ2-1
clone_size: few
cdr3_aa: CASSPLWTSGSNEQFF
cdr3_nt: TGTGCCAGCAGCCCCCTTTGGACTAGCGGGAGCAATGAGCAGTTCTTC

v_call: TRBV5-1
d_call: NA
j_call: TRBJ1-4
clone_size: few
cdr3_aa: CASSITGTTNEKLFF
cdr3_nt: TGCGCCAGCAGCATCACAGGAACAACTAATGAAAAACTGTTTTTT

v_call: TRBV2
d_call: TRBD1
j_call: TRBJ1-5
clone_size: few
cdr3_aa: CASSEGQGASQPQHF
cdr3_nt: TGTGCCAGCAGTGAAGGACAGGGGGCAAGTCAGCCCCAGCATTTT

v_call: TRBV20-1
d_call: TRBD2
j_call: TRBJ2-1
clone_size: NA
cdr3_aa: CSARDWASGIPYNEQFF
cdr3_nt: TGCAGTGCTAGAGATTGGGCTAGCGGCATTCCCTACAATGAGCAGTTCTTC

v_call: TRBV7-6
d_call: NA
j_call: TRBJ1-5
clone_size: few
cdr3_aa: CASSESDSSRQPQHF
cdr3_nt: TGTGCCAGCAGCGAATCAGACAGCAGCAGACAGCCCCAGCATTTT

v_call: TRBV5-1
d_call: NA
j_call: TRBJ2-1
clone_size: NA
cdr3_aa: CASSLKAGYNEQFF
cdr3_nt: TGCGCCAGCAGCTTGAAGGCTGGCTACAATGAGCAGTTCTTC

v_call: TRBV5-1
d_call: TRBD2
j_call: TRBJ2-1
clone_size: NA
cdr3_aa: CASSRGLGGYNEQFF
cdr3_nt: TGCGCCAGCAGCCGAGGACTAGGAGGGTACAATGAGCAGTTCTTC

v_call: TRBV29-1
d_call: NA
j_call: TRBJ2-2
clone_size: many
cdr3_aa: CSVGRAATGELFF
cdr3_nt: TGCAGCGTTGGAAGGGCAGCCACCGGGGAGCTGTTTTTT

v_call: TRBV3-1
d_call: TRBD1
j_call: TRBJ1-1
clone_size: NA
cdr3_aa: CASSPSGQAREAFF
cdr3_nt: TGTGCCAGCAGCCCTTCGGGACAGGCGAGAGAAGCTTTCTTT

v_call: TRBV15
d_call: NA
j_call: TRBJ2-2
clone_size: few
cdr3_aa: CATSRDQDATGELFF
cdr3_nt: TGTGCCACCAGCAGAGATCAGGACGCTACCGGGGAGCTGTTTTTT

v_call: TRBV3-1
d_call: NA
j_call: TRBJ2-1
clone_size: few
cdr3_aa: CASSLLAGEGGEQFF
cdr3_nt: TGTGCCAGCAGTCTTCTGGCGGGAGAGGGGGGTGAGCAGTTCTTC

v_call: TRBV18
d_call: NA
j_call: TRBJ2-5
clone_size: NA
cdr3_aa: CASSPPRKAETQYF
cdr3_nt: TGTGCCAGCTCACCTCCCCGGAAGGCGGAGACCCAGTACTTC

v_call: TRBV20-1
d_call: TRBD2
j_call: TRBJ2-1
clone_size: NA
cdr3_aa: CSARLGGSYNEQFF
cdr3_nt: TGCAGTGCTAGACTGGGAGGGTCCTACAATGAGCAGTTCTTC

v_call: TRBV6-2/TRBV6-3
d_call: TRBD2
j_call: TRBJ2-7
clone_size: few
cdr3_aa: CASRTTPSGRASEQYF
cdr3_nt: TGTGCCAGCAGGACGACCCCTAGCGGGAGGGCCTCCGAGCAGTACTTC

v_call: TRBV5-1
d_call: NA
j_call: TRBJ2-5
clone_size: few
cdr3_aa: CASSWGEKETQYF
cdr3_nt: TGCGCCAGCAGCTGGGGGGAAAAAGAGACCCAGTACTTC

v_call: TRBV5-5
d_call: NA
j_call: TRBJ1-1
clone_size: NA
cdr3_aa: CASSLINGEAFF
cdr3_nt: TGTGCCAGCAGCTTGATAAATGGGGAAGCTTTCTTT

v_call: TRBV2
d_call: NA
j_call: TRBJ1-1
clone_size: many
cdr3_aa: CASRGTANTEAFF
cdr3_nt: TGTGCCAGCAGGGGGACGGCGAACACTGAAGCTTTCTTT

v_call: TRBV20-1
d_call: TRBD1
j_call: TRBJ1-1
clone_size: few
cdr3_aa: CSARVQGVGTEAFF
cdr3_nt: TGCAGTGCTAGGGTACAGGGGGTCGGCACTGAAGCTTTCTTT

v_call: TRBV11-2
d_call: TRBD2
j_call: TRBJ2-3
clone_size: NA
cdr3_aa: CASSLILAGTSTDTQYF
cdr3_nt: TGTGCCAGCAGCTTAATATTAGCGGGTACTAGCACAGATACGCAGTATTTT

v_call: TRBV5-5
d_call: TRBD1
j_call: TRBJ2-2
clone_size: few
cdr3_aa: CASRVQGAAGELFF
cdr3_nt: TGTGCCAGCAGGGTGCAGGGGGCGGCCGGGGAGCTGTTTTTT

v_call: TRBV28
d_call: NA
j_call: TRBJ2-1
clone_size: few
cdr3_aa: CASSTDFVRFF
cdr3_nt: TGTGCCAGCAGTACGGATTTTGTGCGGTTCTTC

v_call: TRBV5-1
d_call: NA
j_call: TRBJ1-4
clone_size: few
cdr3_aa: CASSSRGNEKLFF
cdr3_nt: TGCGCCAGCAGCTCTCGGGGAAATGAAAAACTGTTTTTT

v_call: TRBV24-1
d_call: TRBD2
j_call: TRBJ2-3
clone_size: NA
cdr3_aa: CATSDFRTSGASGDTQYF
cdr3_nt: TGTGCCACCAGTGATTTTCGGACTAGCGGGGCTTCCGGAGATACGCAGTATTTT

v_call: TRBV12-3/TRBV12-4
d_call: NA
j_call: TRBJ1-5
clone_size: NA
cdr3_aa: CASGGVNQPQHF
cdr3_nt: TGTGCCAGCGGGGGTGTAAATCAGCCCCAGCATTTT

v_call: TRBV3-1
d_call: NA
j_call: TRBJ2-1
clone_size: NA
cdr3_aa: CASSQEGRWGGEQFF
cdr3_nt: TGTGCCAGCAGCCAAGAGGGGCGGTGGGGTGGTGAGCAGTTCTTC

v_call: TRBV7-6
d_call: TRBD2
j_call: TRBJ2-1
clone_size: NA
cdr3_aa: CASSLGTSGGARDEQFF
cdr3_nt: TGTGCCAGCAGCTTAGGGACTAGCGGGGGGGCCCGTGATGAGCAGTTCTTC

v_call: TRBV10-3
d_call: TRBD1
j_call: TRBJ1-1
clone_size: NA
cdr3_aa: CAIRGTAGTEAFF
cdr3_nt: TGTGCCATCAGGGGGACAGCGGGCACTGAAGCTTTCTTT

v_call: TRBV28
d_call: NA
j_call: TRBJ2-5
clone_size: few
cdr3_aa: CASSLRDWGRETQYF
cdr3_nt: TGTGCCAGCAGTTTACGGGACTGGGGCAGGGAGACCCAGTACTTC

v_call: TRBV12-5
d_call: NA
j_call: TRBJ1-1
clone_size: NA
cdr3_aa: CASGQTGNTEAFF
cdr3_nt: TGTGCTAGTGGTCAGACAGGAAACACTGAAGCTTTCTTT

v_call: TRBV29-1
d_call: TRBD2
j_call: TRBJ2-1
clone_size: many
cdr3_aa: CSVEEAGGFLLGNEQFF
cdr3_nt: TGCAGCGTTGAAGAAGCGGGGGGGTTCCTTTTAGGCAATGAGCAGTTCTTC

v_call: TRBV7-2
d_call: TRBD1
j_call: TRBJ1-6
clone_size: few
cdr3_aa: CASSLPLGQYNSPLHF
cdr3_nt: TGTGCCAGCAGCTTACCGCTGGGACAGTATAATTCACCCCTCCACTTT